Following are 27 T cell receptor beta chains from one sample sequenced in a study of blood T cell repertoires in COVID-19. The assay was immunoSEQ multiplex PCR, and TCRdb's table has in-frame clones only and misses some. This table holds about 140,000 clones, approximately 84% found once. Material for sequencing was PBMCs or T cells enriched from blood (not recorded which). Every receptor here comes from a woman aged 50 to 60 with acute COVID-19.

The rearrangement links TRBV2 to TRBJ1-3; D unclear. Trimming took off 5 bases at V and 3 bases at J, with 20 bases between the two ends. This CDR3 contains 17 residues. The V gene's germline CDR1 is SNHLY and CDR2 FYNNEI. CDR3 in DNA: TGTGCCAGCAGTCGGGAGCGGGAAAGTTACGGTGGAAACACCATATATTTT. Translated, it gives CASSRERESYGGNTIYF.

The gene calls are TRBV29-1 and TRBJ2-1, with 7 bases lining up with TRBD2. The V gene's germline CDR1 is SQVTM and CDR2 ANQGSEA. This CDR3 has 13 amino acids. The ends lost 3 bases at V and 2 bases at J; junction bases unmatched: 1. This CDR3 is CSVDTSAYNEQFF. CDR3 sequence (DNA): TGCAGCGTTGACACTAGCGCCTACAATGAGCAGTTCTTC.

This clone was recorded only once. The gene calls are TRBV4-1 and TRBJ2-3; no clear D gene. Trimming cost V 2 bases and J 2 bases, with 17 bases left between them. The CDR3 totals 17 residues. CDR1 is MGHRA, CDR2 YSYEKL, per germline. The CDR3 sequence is CASSQYGSRGSTDTQYF. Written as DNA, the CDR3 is TGCGCCAGCAGCCAATACGGGTCGAGAGGATCCACAGATACGCAGTATTTT.

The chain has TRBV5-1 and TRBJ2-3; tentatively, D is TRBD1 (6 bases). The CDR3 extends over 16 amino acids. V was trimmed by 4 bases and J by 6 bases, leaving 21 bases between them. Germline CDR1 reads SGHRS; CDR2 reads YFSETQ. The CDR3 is CASSHARDIASDTQYF. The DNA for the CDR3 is TGCGCCAGCAGCCACGCCCGGGACATAGCTTCGGATACGCAGTATTTT.

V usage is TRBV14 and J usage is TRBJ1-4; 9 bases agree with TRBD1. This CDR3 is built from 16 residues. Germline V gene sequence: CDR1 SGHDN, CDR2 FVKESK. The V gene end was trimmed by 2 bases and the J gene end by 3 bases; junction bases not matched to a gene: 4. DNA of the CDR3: TGTGCCAGCAGCCAATTTCGACAGGGGGCTAATGAAAAACTGTTTTTT. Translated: CASSQFRQGANEKLFF.

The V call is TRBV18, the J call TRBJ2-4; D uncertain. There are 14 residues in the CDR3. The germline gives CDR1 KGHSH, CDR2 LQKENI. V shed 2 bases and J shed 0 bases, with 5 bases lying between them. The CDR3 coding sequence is TGTGCCAGCTCACCAAGAGAAGCCAAAAACATTCAGTACTTC. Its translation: CASSPREAKNIQYF.

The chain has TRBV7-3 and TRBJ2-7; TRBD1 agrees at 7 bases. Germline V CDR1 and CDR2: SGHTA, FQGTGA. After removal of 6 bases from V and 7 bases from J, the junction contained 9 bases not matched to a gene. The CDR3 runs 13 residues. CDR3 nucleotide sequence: TGTGCCAGCAGTTCGGACAGGCCGGGGGAGCAGTACTTC. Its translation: CASSSDRPGEQYF.

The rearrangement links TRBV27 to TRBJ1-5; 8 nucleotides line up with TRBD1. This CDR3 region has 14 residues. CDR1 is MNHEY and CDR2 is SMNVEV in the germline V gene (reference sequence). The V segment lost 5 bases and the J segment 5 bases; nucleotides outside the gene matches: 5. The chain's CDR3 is CASSQAQGDQPQHF. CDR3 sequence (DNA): TGTGCCAGCAGTCAAGCACAGGGGGATCAGCCCCAGCATTTT.

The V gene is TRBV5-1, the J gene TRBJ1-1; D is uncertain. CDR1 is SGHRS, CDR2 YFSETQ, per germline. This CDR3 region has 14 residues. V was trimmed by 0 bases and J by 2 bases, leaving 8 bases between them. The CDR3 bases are TGCGCCAGCAGCTTGGTACAGTTCAACACTGAAGCTTTCTTT. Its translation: CASSLVQFNTEAFF.

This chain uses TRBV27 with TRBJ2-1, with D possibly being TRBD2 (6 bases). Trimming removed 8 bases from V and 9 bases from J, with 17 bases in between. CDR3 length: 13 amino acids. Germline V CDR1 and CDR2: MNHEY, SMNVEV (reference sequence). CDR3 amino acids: CASAGRSRLEQFF. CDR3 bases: TGTGCCAGCGCGGGACGGTCCCGCCTTGAGCAGTTCTTC.

CDR3 sequence (DNA): TGTGCCAGCAGCGTAGGGCAGGGACAGCGGGTCTACGAGCAGTACTTC. This sequence encodes CASSVGQGQRVYEQYF. The V and J genes are TRBV9 and TRBJ2-7; D may be TRBD1 (7 bases). Germline-derived CDR1 and CDR2 are SGDLS and YYNGEE. This CDR3 comprises 16 residues. The V end lost 0 bases, the J end lost 3 bases, and 16 bases lay between the germline ends.

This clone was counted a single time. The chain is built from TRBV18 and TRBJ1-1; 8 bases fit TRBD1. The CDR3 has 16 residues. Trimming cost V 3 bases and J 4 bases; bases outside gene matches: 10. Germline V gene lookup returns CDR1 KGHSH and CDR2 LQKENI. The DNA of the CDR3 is TGTGCCAGCTCACCGAGGCAGGGGGCCTTCGGCACTGAAGCTTTCTTT. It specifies CASSPRQGAFGTEAFF.

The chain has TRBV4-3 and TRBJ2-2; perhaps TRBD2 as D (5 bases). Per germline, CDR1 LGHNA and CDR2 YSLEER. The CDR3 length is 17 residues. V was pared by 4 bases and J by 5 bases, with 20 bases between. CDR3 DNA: TGCGCCAGCAGCCCCTCGAGTTTGGCCCGGGGAACCGGGGAGCTGTTTTTT. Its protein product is CASSPSSLARGTGELFF.

The CDR3: CASSAGGAGGWVTEAFF. For the CDR3, the DNA is TGTGCCAGCAGCGCAGGAGGAGCAGGGGGCTGGGTTACTGAAGCTTTCTTT. V and J are TRBV9 and TRBJ1-1; 8 positions agree with TRBD1. The CDR3 spans 17 residues. Looked up from germline, CDR1 is SGDLS and CDR2 is YYNGEE. The V segment lost 3 bases and the J segment 5 bases; nucleotides outside the gene matches: 15.

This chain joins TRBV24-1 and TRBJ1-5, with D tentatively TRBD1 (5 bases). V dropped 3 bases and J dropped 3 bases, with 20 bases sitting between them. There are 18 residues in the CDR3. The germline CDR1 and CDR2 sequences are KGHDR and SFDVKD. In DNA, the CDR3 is TGTGCCACCAGTGATCCGACCGACACGGGGGGAGTCAATCAGCCCCAGCATTTT. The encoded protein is CATSDPTDTGGVNQPQHF.

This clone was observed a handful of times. CDR3 bases: TGTGCCAGCAGCTTACTTGCGGCGGGTAGCACAGATACGCAGTATTTT. Its protein product is CASSLLAAGSTDTQYF. The chain joins TRBV7-2 to TRBJ2-3, with a possible D match to TRBD2 (5 bases). The CDR3 has 16 residues. In germline, CDR1 is SGHTA, CDR2 FQGNSA. V was clipped by 2 bases and J by 0 bases, with 12 bases between them.

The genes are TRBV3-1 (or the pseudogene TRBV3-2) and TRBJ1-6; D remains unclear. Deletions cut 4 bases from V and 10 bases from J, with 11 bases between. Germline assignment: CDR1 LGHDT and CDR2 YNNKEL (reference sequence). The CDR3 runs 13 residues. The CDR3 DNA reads TGTGCCAGCAGCCGCGGACTTAGGTCACCCCTCCACTTT. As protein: CASSRGLRSPLHF.

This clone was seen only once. For the CDR3, the DNA is TGTGCCAGCAGCCACCAAGGACAGGGAAGGACTGAAGCTTTCTTT. It encodes CASSHQGQGRTEAFF. The J gene is TRBJ1-1, the V gene TRBV14; 8 bases are shared with TRBD1. The CDR3 consists of 15 residues. V lost 3 bases to trimming and J lost 5 bases; unmatched junction nucleotides: 8. Germline CDR1 and CDR2: SGHDN and FVKESK.

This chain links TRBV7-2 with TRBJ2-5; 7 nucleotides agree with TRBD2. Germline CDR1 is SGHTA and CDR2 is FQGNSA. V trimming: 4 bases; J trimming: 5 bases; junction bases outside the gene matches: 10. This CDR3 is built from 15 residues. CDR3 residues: CASSYPGLPTETQYF. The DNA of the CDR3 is TGTGCCAGCAGCTACCCGGGACTACCGACCGAGACCCAGTACTTC.

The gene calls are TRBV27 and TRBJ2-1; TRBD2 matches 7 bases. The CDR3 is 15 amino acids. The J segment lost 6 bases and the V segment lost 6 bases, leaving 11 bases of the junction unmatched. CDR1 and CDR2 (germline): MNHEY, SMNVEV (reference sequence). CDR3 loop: CASRPGVAGLNEQFF. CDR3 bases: TGTGCCAGCAGACCGGGCGTAGCGGGCCTCAATGAGCAGTTCTTC.

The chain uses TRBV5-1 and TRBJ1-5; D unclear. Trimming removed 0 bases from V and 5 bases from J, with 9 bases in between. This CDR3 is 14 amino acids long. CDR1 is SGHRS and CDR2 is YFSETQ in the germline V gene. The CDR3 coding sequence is TGCGCCAGCAGCTTGGAGGGAGGGTATCAGCCCCAGCATTTT. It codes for CASSLEGGYQPQHF.

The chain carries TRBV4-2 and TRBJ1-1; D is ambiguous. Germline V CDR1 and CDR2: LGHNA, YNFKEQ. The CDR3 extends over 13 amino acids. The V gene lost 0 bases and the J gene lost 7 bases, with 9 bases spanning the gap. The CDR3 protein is CASSQESGGEAFF. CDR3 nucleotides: TGTGCCAGCAGCCAAGAAAGCGGAGGTGAAGCTTTCTTT.

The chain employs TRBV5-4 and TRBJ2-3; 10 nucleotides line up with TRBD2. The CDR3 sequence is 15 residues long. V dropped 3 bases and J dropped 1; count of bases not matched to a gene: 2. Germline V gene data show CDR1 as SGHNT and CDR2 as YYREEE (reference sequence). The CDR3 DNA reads TGTGCCAGCAGCTGGGGGACTAGCGGCACAGATACGCAGTATTTT. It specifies CASSWGTSGTDTQYF.

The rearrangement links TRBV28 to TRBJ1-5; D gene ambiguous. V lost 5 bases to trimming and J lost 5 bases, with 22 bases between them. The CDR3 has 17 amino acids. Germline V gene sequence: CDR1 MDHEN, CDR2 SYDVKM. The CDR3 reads CASSPLGLRRGHQPQHF. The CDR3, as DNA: TGTGCCAGCAGTCCCCTTGGTTTACGTCGCGGGCATCAGCCCCAGCATTTT.

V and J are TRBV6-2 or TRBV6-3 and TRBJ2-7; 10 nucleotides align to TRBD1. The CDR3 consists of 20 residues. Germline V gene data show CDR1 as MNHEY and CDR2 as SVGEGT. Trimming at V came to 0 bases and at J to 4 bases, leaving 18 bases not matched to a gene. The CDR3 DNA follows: TGTGCCAGCAGTTACTCTGGAGTTTCCCGTGACAGGGGGCGCGAGTACGAGCAGTACTTC. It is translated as CASSYSGVSRDRGREYEQYF.

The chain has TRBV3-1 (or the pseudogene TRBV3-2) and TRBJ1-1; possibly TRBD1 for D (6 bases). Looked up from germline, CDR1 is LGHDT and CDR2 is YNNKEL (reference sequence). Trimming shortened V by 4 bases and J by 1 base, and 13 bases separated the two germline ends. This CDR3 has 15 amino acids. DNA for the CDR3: TGTGCCAGCAGCCCAGATGGACAGCCGAACACTGAAGCTTTCTTT. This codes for CASSPDGQPNTEAFF.

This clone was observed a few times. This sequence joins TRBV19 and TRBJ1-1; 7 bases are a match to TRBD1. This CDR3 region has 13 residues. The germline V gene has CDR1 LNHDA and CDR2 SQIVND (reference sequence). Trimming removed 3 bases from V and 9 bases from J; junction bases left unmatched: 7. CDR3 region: CASSMGEDRQAFF. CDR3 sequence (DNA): TGTGCCAGTAGTATGGGTGAGGACAGGCAAGCTTTCTTT.